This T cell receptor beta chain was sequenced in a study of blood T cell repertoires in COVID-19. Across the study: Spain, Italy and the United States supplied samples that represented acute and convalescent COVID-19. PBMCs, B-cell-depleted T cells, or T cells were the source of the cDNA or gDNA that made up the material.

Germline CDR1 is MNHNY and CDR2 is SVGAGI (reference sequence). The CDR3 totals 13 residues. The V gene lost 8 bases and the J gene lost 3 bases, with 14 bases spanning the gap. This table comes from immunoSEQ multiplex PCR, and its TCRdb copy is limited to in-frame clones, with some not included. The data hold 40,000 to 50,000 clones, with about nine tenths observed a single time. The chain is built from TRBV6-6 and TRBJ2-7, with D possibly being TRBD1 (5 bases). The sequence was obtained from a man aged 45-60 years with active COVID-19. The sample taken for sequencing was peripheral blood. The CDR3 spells CASGPQGSYEQYF. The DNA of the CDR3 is TGTGCCAGCGGACCCCAGGGTAGCTACGAGCAGTACTTC.